The 3 T cell receptor beta chains below all came from one sample that was sequenced in a study of cytomegalovirus exposure and HLA in healthy donors. The table came from immunoSEQ multiplex PCR; TCRdb's copy has only in-frame clones and leaves some out. The profile shows 65,000 to 80,000 clones, over 85% of them singletons. Sequencing was done on a sample of PBMCs. Receptors originate from a woman aged 18 to 35 in good health and CMV-seronegative.

The V and J genes are TRBV7-9 and TRBJ2-7; 11 nucleotides match TRBD1. Germline CDR1 SEHNR, CDR2 FQNEAQ (reference sequence). The CDR3 loop spans 16 amino acids. Losses at the gene ends were 2 bases for V and 3 bases for J; bases not matched to a gene: 6. The CDR3 DNA reads TGTGCCAGCAGCTTAACAGGACAGGGGGCGCGCTACGAGCAGTACTTC. Its translation is CASSLTGQGARYEQYF.

The chain's CDR3 is CAWSVRGGNQPQHF. The CDR3 DNA follows: TGTGCCTGGAGTGTACGGGGGGGCAATCAGCCCCAGCATTTT. The V gene is TRBV30, the J gene TRBJ1-5; tentatively, D is TRBD1 (5 bases). The V and J ends lost 0 bases and 2 bases respectively, with 8 bases between them. The germline gives CDR1 GTSNPN, CDR2 SVGIG (reference sequence). The CDR3 has 14 amino acids.

The rearrangement links TRBV15 to TRBJ2-7; tentative D call: TRBD1 (5 bases). CDR3 size: 13 residues. The V gene lost 2 bases and the J gene lost 1 base, with 6 bases spanning the gap. Germline loops: CDR1 LNHNV, CDR2 YYDKDF (reference sequence). Written as DNA, the CDR3 is TGTGCCACCAGCAGACGACAGTCCTACGAGCAGTACTTC. Translated: CATSRRQSYEQYF.